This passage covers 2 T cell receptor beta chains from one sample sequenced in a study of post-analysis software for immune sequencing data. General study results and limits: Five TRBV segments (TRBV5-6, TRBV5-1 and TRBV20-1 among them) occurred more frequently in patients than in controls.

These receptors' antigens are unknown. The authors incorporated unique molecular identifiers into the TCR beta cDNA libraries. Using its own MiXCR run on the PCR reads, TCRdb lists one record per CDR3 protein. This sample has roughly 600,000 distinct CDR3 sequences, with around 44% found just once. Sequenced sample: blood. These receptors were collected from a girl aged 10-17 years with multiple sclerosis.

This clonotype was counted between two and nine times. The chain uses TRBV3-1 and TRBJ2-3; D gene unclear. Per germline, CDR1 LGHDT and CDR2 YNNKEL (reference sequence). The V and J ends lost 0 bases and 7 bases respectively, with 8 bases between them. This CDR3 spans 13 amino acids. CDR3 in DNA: TGTGCCAGCAGCCAAGATCTCGCGTATACGCAGTATTTT. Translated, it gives CASSQDLAYTQYF.

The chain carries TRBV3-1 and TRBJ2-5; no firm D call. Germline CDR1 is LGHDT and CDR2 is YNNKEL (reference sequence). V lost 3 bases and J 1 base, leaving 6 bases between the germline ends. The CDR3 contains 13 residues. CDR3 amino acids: CASSQAIQETQYF. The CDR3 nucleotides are TGTGCCAGCAGCCAGGCCATCCAAGAGACCCAGTACTTC.